The clone carrying this TCR beta chain has only one observation. Its target is unknown. These data come from a study of shared clonotypes between healthy human individuals. The study ran the assay at deep level. Using immunoSEQ multiplex PCR, the repertoire was profiled, and TCRdb retains in-frame clones only, with some absent. The sample yields millions of clones, 90% to 95% seen once. The study's findings and limits: Only blood was sampled; tissue repertoires likely differ. Estimated clonotype richness was generally higher in naive than memory subsets. Naive CD4 clonotypes overlapped across several donors at around 4.7%.

The sample comprised naive CD4+ T cells from PBMCs. Subset denoted: CD45RA+ positively selected. This receptor was taken from a young man in good health. Some clones in this sample may be carry-over from other donors' samples.

The CDR3 sequence is CASSPIGGSGTGFSYEQYF. CDR3 nucleotides: TGTGCCAGCAGCCCTATTGGGGGGTCTGGGACAGGGTTCTCCTACGAGCAGTACTTC. This chain joins TRBV11-1 and TRBJ2-7, with 9 bases that match TRBD1. V lost 5 bases, J lost 0 bases, and 17 bases stayed unmatched. Germline CDR1 is SGHAT and CDR2 is FQDESV (reference sequence). The length of the CDR3 is 19 residues.